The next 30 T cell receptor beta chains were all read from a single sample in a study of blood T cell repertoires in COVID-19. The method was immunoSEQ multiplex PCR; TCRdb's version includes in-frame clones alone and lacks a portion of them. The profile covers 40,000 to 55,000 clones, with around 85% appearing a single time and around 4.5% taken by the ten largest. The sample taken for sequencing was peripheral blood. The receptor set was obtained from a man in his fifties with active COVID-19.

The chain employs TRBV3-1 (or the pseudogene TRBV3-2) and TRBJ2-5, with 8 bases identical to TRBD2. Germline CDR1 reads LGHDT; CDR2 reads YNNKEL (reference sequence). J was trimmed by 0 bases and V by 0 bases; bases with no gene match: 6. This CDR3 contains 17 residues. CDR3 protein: CASSQDGRGGYQETQYF. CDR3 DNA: TGTGCCAGCAGCCAAGACGGCCGCGGGGGGTACCAAGAGACCCAGTACTTC.

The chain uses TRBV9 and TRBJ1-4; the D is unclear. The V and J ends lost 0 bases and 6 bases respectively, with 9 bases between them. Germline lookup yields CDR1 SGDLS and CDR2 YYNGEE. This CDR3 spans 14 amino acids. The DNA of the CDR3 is TGTGCCAGCAGCGTAGCCATCGAGGATGAAAAACTGTTTTTT. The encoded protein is CASSVAIEDEKLFF.

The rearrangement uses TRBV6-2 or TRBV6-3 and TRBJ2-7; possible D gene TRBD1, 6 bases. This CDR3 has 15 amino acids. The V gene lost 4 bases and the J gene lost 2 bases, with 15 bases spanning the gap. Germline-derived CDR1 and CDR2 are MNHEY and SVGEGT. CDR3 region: CASSLGRDTTYEQYF. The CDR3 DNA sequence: TGTGCCAGCAGTTTGGGCCGGGACACTACCTACGAGCAGTACTTC.

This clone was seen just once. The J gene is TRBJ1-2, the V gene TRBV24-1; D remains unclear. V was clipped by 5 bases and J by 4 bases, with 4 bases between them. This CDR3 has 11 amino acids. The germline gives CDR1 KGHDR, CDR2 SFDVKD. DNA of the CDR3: TGTGCCACCAGTGCAGGCTATGGCTACACCTTC. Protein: CATSAGYGYTF.

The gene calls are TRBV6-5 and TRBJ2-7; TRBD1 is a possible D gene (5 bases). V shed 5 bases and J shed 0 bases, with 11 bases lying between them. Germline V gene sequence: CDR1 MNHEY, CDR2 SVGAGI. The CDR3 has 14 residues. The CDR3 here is CASSRGPSSYEQYF. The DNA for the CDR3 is TGTGCCAGCAGTAGGGGTCCCAGCTCCTACGAGCAGTACTTC.

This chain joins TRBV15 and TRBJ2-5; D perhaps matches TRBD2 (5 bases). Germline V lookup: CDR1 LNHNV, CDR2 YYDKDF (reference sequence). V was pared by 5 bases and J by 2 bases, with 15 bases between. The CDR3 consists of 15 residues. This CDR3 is CATSPRARRQETQYF. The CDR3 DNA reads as TGTGCCACCAGCCCGAGGGCCAGGCGTCAAGAGACCCAGTACTTC.

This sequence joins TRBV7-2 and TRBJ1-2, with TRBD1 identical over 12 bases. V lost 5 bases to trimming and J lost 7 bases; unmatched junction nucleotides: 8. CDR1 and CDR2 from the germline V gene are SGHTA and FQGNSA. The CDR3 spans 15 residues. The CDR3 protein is CASSLAGTGGGGYTF. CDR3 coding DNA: TGTGCCAGCAGCCTCGCCGGGACAGGGGGCGGTGGCTACACCTTC.

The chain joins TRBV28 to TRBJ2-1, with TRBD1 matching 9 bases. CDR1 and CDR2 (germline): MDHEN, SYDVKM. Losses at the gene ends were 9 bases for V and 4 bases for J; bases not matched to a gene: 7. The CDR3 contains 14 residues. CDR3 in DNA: TGTGCCAGTAATGACAGGGGGGATTACAATGAGCAGTTCTTC. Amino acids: CASNDRGDYNEQFF.

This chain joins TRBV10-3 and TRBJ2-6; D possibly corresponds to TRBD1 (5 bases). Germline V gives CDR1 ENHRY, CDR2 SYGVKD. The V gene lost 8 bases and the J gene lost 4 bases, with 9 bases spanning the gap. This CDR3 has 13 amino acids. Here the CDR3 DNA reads TGTGCCATCGAAGGGGCCGGGGCCAACGTCCTGACTTTC. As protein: CAIEGAGANVLTF.

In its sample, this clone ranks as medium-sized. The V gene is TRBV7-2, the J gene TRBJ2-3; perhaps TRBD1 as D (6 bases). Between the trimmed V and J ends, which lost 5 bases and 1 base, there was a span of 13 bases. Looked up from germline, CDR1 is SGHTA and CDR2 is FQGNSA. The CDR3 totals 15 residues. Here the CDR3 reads CASSPSRTGTDTQYF. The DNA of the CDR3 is TGTGCCAGCAGCCCGAGCAGGACAGGCACAGATACGCAGTATTTT.

CDR3 protein: CASSEDDRDSNQPQHF. CDR3 in DNA: TGTGCCAGCAGTGAAGACGACAGAGATAGCAATCAGCCCCAGCATTTT. J is TRBJ1-5 and V is TRBV6-1; a possible D gene is TRBD1 (5 bases). The V gene lost 1 base and the J gene lost 0 bases, with 10 bases spanning the gap. The CDR3 length is 16 residues. CDR1 is MNHNS and CDR2 is SASEGT in the germline V gene.

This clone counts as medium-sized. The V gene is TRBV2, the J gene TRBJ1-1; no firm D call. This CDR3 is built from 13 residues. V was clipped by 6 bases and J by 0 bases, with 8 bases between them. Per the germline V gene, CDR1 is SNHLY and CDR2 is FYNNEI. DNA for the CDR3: TGTGCCAGCAGCAGTTTTATGAACACTGAAGCTTTCTTT. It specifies CASSSFMNTEAFF.

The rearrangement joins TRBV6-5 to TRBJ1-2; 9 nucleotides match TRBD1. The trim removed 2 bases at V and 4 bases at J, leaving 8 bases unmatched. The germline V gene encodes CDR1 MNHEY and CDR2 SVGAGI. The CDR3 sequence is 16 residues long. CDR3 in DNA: TGTGCCAGCAGTTACCAACAGGGGGCCGAGTTCTATGGCTACACCTTC. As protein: CASSYQQGAEFYGYTF.

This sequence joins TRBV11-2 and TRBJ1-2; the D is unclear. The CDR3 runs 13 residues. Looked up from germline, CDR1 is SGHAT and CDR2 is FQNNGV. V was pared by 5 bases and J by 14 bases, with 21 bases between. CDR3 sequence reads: CASSPQTGFGVTF. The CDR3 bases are TGTGCCAGCAGCCCACAAACGGGGTTCGGGGTTACCTTC. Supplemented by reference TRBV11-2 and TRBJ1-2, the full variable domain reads EAGVAQSPRYKIIEKRQSVAFWCNPISGHATLYWYQQILGQGPKLLIQFQNNGVVDDSQLPKDRFSAERLKGVDSTLKIQPAKLEDSAVYLCASSPQTGFGVTFGSGTRLTVV.

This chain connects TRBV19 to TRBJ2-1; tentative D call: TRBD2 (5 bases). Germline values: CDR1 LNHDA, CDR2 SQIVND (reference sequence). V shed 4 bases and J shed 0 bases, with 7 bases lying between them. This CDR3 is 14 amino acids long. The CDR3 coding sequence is TGTGCCAGTAGTAGGGGAGACTCCTACAATGAGCAGTTCTTC. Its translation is CASSRGDSYNEQFF.

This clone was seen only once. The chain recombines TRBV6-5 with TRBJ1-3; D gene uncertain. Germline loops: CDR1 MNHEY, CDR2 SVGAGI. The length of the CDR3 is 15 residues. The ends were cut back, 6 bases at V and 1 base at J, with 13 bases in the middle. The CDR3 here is CASSREGVSGNTIYF. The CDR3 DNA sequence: TGTGCCAGCAGCCGGGAGGGAGTTTCTGGAAACACCATATATTTT.

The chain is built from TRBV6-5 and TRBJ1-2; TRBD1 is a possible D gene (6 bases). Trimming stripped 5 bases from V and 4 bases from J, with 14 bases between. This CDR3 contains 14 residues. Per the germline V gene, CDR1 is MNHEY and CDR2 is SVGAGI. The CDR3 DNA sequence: TGTGCCAGCAGTCGGGACACCGAGCTCTATGGCTACACCTTC. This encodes CASSRDTELYGYTF.

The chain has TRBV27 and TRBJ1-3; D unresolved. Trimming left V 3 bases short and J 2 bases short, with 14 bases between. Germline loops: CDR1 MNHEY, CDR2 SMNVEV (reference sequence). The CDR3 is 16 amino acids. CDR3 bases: TGTGCCAGCAGTTTCGGCCCTGAGGGAACTGGAAACACCATATATTTT. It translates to CASSFGPEGTGNTIYF.

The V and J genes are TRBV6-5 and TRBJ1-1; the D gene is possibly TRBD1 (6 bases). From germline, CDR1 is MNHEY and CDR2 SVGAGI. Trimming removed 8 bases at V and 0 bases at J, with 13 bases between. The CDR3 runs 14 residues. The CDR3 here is CASFLTGMNTEAFF. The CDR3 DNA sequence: TGTGCCAGCTTCTTGACAGGTATGAACACTGAAGCTTTCTTT.

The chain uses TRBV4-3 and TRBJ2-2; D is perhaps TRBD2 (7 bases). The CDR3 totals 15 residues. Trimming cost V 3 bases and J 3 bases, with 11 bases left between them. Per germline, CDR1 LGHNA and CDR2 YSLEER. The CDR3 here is CASSQGGGHTGELFF. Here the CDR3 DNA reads TGCGCCAGCAGCCAGGGCGGGGGCCACACCGGGGAGCTGTTTTTT.

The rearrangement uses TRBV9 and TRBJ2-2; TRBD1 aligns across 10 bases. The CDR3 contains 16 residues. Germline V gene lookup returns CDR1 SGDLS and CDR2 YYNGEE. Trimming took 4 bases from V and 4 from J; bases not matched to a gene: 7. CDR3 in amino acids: CASSSRRQGATGELFF. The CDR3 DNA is TGTGCCAGCAGCTCCCGGAGACAGGGGGCCACCGGGGAGCTGTTTTTT.

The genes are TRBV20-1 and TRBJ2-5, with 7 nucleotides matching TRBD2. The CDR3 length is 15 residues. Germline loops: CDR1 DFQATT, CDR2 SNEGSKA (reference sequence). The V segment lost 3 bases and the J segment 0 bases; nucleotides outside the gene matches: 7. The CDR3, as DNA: TGCAGTGCTAGTGTGCGGGGGAGAAACCAAGAGACCCAGTACTTC. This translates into CSASVRGRNQETQYF.

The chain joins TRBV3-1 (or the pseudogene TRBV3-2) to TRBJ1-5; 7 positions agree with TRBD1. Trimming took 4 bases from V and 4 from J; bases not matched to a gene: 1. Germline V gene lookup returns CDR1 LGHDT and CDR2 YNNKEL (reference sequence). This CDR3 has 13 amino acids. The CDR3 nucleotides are TGTGCCAGCAGCCCAGGGGGTAATCAGCCCCAGCATTTT. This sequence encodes CASSPGGNQPQHF.

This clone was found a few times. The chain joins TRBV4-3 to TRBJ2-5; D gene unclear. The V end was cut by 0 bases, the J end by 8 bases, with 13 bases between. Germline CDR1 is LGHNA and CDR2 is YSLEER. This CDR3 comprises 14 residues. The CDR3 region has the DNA TGCGCCAGCAGCCAAGATTCCCCTATGAATACCCAGTACTTC. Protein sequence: CASSQDSPMNTQYF.

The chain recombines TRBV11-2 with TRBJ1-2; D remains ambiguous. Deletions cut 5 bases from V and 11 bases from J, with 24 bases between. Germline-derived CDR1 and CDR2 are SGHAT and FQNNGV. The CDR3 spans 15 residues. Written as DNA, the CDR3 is TGTGCCAGCAGCCAGAGTGGGCAGAACTTCAATATTTACACCTTC. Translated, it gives CASSQSGQNFNIYTF.

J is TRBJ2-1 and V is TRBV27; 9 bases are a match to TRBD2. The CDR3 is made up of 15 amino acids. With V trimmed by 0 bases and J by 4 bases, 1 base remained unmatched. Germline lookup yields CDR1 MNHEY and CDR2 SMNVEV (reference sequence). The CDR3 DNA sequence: TGTGCCAGCAGTTTATCGGCGGGGGGGTACAATGAGCAGTTCTTC. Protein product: CASSLSAGGYNEQFF.

CDR3 DNA sequence: TGTGCCAGCAGGCTGTTGGGACAGGGAGGAGAACAGCCCCAGCATTTT. It specifies CASRLLGQGGEQPQHF. The chain combines TRBV2 with TRBJ1-5; the match to TRBD1 covers 9 bases. Germline assignment: CDR1 SNHLY and CDR2 FYNNEI. V lost 6 bases to trimming and J lost 7 bases; unmatched junction nucleotides: 13. CDR3 length: 16 amino acids. The full variable domain, its missing parts supplied by reference TRBV2 and TRBJ1-5, is EPEVTQTPSHQVTQMGQEVILRCVPISNHLYFYWYRQILGQKVEFLVSFYNNEISEKSEIFDDQFSVERPDGSNFTLKIRSTKLEDSAMYFCASRLLGQGGEQPQHFGDGTRLSIL.

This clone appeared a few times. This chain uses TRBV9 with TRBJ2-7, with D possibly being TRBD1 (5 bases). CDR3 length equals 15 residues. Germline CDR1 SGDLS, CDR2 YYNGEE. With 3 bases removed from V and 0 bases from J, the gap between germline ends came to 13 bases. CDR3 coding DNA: TGTGCCAGCAGCGCTTTCGACAGCTACTCCTACGAGCAGTACTTC. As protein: CASSAFDSYSYEQYF.

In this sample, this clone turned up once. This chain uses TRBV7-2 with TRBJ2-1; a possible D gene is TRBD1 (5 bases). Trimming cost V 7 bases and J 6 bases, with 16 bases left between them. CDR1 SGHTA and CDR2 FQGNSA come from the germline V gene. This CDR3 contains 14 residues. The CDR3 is CASTLTYRGNEQFF. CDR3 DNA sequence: TGTGCCAGCACCCTTACGTATAGGGGCAATGAGCAGTTCTTC.

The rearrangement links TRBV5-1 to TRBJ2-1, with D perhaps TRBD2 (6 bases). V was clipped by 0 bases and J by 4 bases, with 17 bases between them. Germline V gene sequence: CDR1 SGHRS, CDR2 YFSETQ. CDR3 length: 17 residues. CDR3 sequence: CASSLVIGSGVYNEQFF. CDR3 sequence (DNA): TGCGCCAGCAGCTTGGTAATAGGTAGCGGTGTTTACAATGAGCAGTTCTTC.